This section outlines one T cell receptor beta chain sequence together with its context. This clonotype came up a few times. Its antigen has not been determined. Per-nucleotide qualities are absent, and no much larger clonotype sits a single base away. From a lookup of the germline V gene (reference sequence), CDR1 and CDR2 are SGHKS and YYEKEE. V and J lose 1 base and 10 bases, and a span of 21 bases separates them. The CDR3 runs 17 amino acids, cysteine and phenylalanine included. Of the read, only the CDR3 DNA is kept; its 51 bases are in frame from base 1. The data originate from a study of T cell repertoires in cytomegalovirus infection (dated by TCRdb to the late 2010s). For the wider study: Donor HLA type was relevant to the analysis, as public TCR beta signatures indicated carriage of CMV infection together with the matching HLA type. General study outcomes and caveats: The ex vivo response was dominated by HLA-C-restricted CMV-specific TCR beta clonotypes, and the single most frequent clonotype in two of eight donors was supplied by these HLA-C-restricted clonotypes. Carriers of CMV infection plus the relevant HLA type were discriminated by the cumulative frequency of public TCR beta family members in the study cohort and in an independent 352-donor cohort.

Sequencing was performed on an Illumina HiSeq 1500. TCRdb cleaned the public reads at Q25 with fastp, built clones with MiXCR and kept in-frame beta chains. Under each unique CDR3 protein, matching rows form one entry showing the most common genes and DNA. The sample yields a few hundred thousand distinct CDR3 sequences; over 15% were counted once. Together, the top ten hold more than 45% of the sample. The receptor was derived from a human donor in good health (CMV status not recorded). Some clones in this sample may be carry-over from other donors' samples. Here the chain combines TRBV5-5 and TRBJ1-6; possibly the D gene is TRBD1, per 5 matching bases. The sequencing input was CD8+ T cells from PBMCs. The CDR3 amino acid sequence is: CASSLRTDRGAGSPLHF. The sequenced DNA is TGTGCCAGCAGCTTGCGTACAGATCGGGGCGCTGGGTCACCCCTCCACTTT.